This T cell receptor beta chain was profiled in a study of blood T cell repertoires in COVID-19. CDR1 is SGDLS and CDR2 is YYNGEE in the germline V gene. V was pared by 2 bases and J by 6 bases, with 9 bases of the junction left unmatched. The CDR3 is made up of 15 amino acids. Produced via immunoSEQ multiplex PCR; TCRdb's table is partial and in-frame only. The table lists around 250,000 clones, approximately 85% of them singletons. Cohort 3 donors were reported recovered after two negative PCRs, clearance, or symptom resolution. This TCR was recovered from a woman between 50 and 59 years old who had recovered from COVID-19. The chain combines TRBV9 with TRBJ2-3; 7 bases line up with TRBD2. The source material was PBMCs or T cells enriched from blood (not recorded which). The chain's CDR3 is CASSVGGRYGDTQYF. The DNA for the CDR3 is TGTGCCAGCAGCGTCGGGGGGAGGTACGGGGATACGCAGTATTTT.